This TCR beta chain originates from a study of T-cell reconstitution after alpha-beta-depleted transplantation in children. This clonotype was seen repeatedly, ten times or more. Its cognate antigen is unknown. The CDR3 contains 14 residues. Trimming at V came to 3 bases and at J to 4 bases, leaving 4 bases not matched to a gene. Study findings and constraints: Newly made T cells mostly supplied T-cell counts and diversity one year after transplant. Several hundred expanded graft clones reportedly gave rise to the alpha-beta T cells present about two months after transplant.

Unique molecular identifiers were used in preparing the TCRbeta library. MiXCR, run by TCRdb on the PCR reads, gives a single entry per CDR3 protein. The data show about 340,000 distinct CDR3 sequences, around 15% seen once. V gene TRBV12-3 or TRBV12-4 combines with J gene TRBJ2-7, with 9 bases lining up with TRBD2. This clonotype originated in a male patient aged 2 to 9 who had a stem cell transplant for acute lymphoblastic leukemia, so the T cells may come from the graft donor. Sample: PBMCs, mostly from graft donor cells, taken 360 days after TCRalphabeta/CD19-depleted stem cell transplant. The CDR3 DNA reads TGTGCCAGCAGTTTGCGGGAGGGCCGGTACGAGCAGTACTTC. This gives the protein CASSLREGRYEQYF.